Detailed here is one T cell receptor (beta chain). Germline and junction disagree at one end, which may indicate a read error. Other DNA sequences in the same sample also yield this CDR3. This sample was included in a study of blood T cell repertoires in COVID-19. Produced via immunoSEQ multiplex PCR; TCRdb's table is partial and in-frame only. Among approximately 200,000 clones listed, approximately 81% were seen once. The length of the CDR3 is 11 residues. Germline CDR1 is DFQATT and CDR2 is SNEGSKA (reference sequence). The genes are TRBV20-1 and TRBJ2-7, with D possibly matching TRBD2 (5 bases). Sequencing used peripheral blood. The origin of this receptor is a woman at least 80 years old with COVID-19, enrolled during active disease. The CDR3 region is CSARGSVEQYF. CDR3 DNA: TGCAGTGCCAGAGGTAGCGTCGAGCAGTACTTC.